This TCR beta chain was recovered during a study of regulatory T cells in long-lasting Graves disease. Time point given: newly diagnosed GD, antithyroid drugs for less than 3 months. Extracted PBMC RNA gave rise to the TCR library. Trimming took 4 bases from V and 5 from J; bases not matched to a gene: 10. This CDR3 has 15 amino acids. Germline V gives CDR1 SGHRS, CDR2 YFSETQ. The TCR beta library used iRepertoire HTBI primers with Arm-PCR amplification of CDR3. In the original analysis: The identification of 60 or so TRBV and around 15 TRBJ segments was made across samples. TCRdb re-called the multiplex PCR reads with MiXCR, one entry per CDR3 protein. The V and J calls and clone size come from TCRdb's table, not from the authors' own analysis. The top ten clones hold about 18% of a sample with hundreds of thousands of distinct CDR3 sequences, under 20% of them seen once. These records were also assigned to another study, of T cells in Graves' hyperthyroidism and ophthalmopathy. That study adds: Patients counted as stable if ophthalmopathy did not develop within 18 months.

The sequencing here drew on peripheral blood mononuclear cells (PBMCs), taken at new diagnosis, from a patient treated with antithyroid drugs. The sequence was obtained from a woman aged 25 to 39 with Graves disease. V usage is TRBV5-1 and J usage is TRBJ2-5; the match to TRBD2 covers 8 bases. CDR3 region: CASSLQSGGMETQYF. The CDR3 nucleotides are TGCGCCAGCAGCCTTCAGTCGGGAGGGATGGAGACCCAGTACTTC.